Presented here are 22 T cell receptor beta chains from one specimen sequenced in a study of blood T cell repertoires in COVID-19. The repertoire was sequenced with immunoSEQ multiplex PCR; TCRdb's copy has only in-frame clones and lacks some. The table shows 140,000 to 150,000 clones, with around four fifths occurring only once. The specimen was peripheral blood. These receptors were collected from a human donor in a cohort sampled during active COVID-19.

The V call is TRBV7-7, the J call TRBJ2-5; 10 nucleotides line up with TRBD1. The length of the CDR3 is 15 residues. Germline values: CDR1 SSHAT, CDR2 FNYEAQ (reference sequence). V was pared by 5 bases and J by 5 bases, with 8 bases of the junction left unmatched. This chain's CDR3 is CASSPGQGGSETQYF. Written as DNA, the CDR3 is TGTGCCAGCAGCCCCGGACAGGGGGGATCGGAGACCCAGTACTTC.

This chain connects TRBV6-5 to TRBJ1-1, with TRBD1 identical over 7 bases. The CDR3 length is 15 residues. Per the germline V gene, CDR1 is MNHEY and CDR2 is SVGAGI. The V segment lost 4 bases and the J segment 1 base; nucleotides outside the gene matches: 6. The CDR3 bases are TGTGCCAGCAGTTTGTACAGGGGAAAGAACACTGAAGCTTTCTTT. Its protein product is CASSLYRGKNTEAFF.

The genes are TRBV20-1 and TRBJ2-7, with D maybe TRBD2 (6 bases). CDR3 size: 13 residues. The germline V and J ends were trimmed by 3 bases and 1 base, with 10 bases remaining between them. The germline V gene has CDR1 DFQATT and CDR2 SNEGSKA (reference sequence). In DNA form, the CDR3 reads TGCAGTGCTAGTGCGGGACTTTCCTACGAGCAGTACTTC. As protein: CSASAGLSYEQYF.

This chain links TRBV10-2 with TRBJ2-1, with D perhaps TRBD2 (5 bases). The V end was cut by 6 bases, the J end by 3 bases, with 15 bases between. The CDR3 sequence is 15 residues long. CDR1 and CDR2 (germline): WSHSY, SAAADI. CDR3 nucleotides: TGCGCCAGCAGGGCGGGCGGTGGGGACTACAATGAGCAGTTCTTC. Its translation: CASRAGGGDYNEQFF.

The rearrangement uses TRBV7-3 and TRBJ2-2; D is undetermined. Trimming shortened V by 4 bases and J by 2 bases, and 2 bases separated the two germline ends. CDR3 size: 12 residues. Looked up from germline, CDR1 is SGHTA and CDR2 is FQGTGA. This chain's CDR3 is CASSSNTGELFF. The CDR3 nucleotides are TGTGCCAGCAGCTCAAACACCGGGGAGCTGTTTTTT. The full variable domain, with the rest looked up from reference TRBV7-3 and TRBJ2-2, is GAGVSQTPSNKVTEKGKYVELRCDPISGHTALYWYRQSLGQGPEFLIYFQGTGAADDSGLPNDRFFAVRPEGSVSTLKIQRTERGDSAVYLCASSSNTGELFFGEGSRLTVL.

The chain couples TRBV11-3 to TRBJ2-3; weak D call: TRBD2 (5 bases). This CDR3 has 13 residues. Germline values: CDR1 SGHNT, CDR2 YENEEA. Trimming pared 4 bases from V and 6 bases from J, leaving 11 bases between. The CDR3 protein is CASSSRPGDTQYF. The CDR3 region has the DNA TGTGCCAGCAGCTCGCGTCCGGGGGATACGCAGTATTTT.

This clone was observed a single time. The V call is TRBV29-1, the J call TRBJ1-5; possibly TRBD1 for D (6 bases). Germline V CDR1 and CDR2: SQVTM, ANQGSEA. The V end lost 6 bases, the J end lost 4 bases, and 13 bases lay between the germline ends. The CDR3 has 13 amino acids. CDR3 sequence: CSVSGGRNQPQHF. As DNA, the CDR3 is TGCAGCGTAAGCGGGGGGCGAAATCAGCCCCAGCATTTT.

The chain joins TRBV19 to TRBJ2-2, with 8 bases fitting TRBD2. The V segment lost 3 bases and the J segment 0 bases; nucleotides outside the gene matches: 6. CDR1 is LNHDA, CDR2 SQIVND, per germline (reference sequence). CDR3 size: 17 residues. For the CDR3, the DNA is TGTGCCAGTAGTATGGGGAAGCGGGGGACGAACACCGGGGAGCTGTTTTTT. Its protein product is CASSMGKRGTNTGELFF.

The chain employs TRBV28 and TRBJ1-3; D gene unclear. Deletions cut 3 bases from V and 0 bases from J, with 6 bases between. Germline CDR1 and CDR2: MDHEN and SYDVKM. This CDR3 contains 14 residues. This chain's CDR3 is CASSFQRSGNTIYF. CDR3 DNA sequence: TGTGCCAGCAGTTTTCAGCGCTCTGGAAACACCATATATTTT.

J is TRBJ2-1 and V is TRBV6-5; TRBD1 agrees at 12 bases. There are 14 residues in the CDR3. Trimming removed 2 bases from V and 14 bases from J; junction bases left unmatched: 7. The germline V gene has CDR1 MNHEY and CDR2 SVGAGI. The CDR3 region has the DNA TGTGCCAGCAGTTACGGGACAGGGGGCGCGGAGAAGTTCTTC. Protein sequence: CASSYGTGGAEKFF.

This clone was detected a few times. This rearrangement joins TRBV30 to TRBJ1-5; D possibly corresponds to TRBD1 (5 bases). Germline CDR1 and CDR2: GTSNPN and SVGIG (reference sequence). V was pared by 3 bases and J by 6 bases, with 15 bases between. This CDR3 is 14 amino acids long. Here the CDR3 reads CAWRGHGGIQPQHF. The CDR3 DNA reads as TGTGCCTGGAGAGGCCACGGGGGGATTCAGCCCCAGCATTTT.

The V gene is TRBV6-5, the J gene TRBJ1-1; unclear D gene. Trimming stripped 0 bases from V and 1 base from J, with 9 bases between. Germline assignment: CDR1 MNHEY and CDR2 SVGAGI. The CDR3 consists of 15 residues. Here the CDR3 reads CASSYSGTWNTEAFF. The CDR3 DNA sequence: TGTGCCAGCAGTTACTCGGGCACCTGGAACACTGAAGCTTTCTTT.

The genes are TRBV20-1 and TRBJ1-2; TRBD1 matches 7 bases. CDR3 length: 13 residues. With V trimmed by 3 bases and J by 5 bases, 6 bases remained unmatched. In germline, CDR1 is DFQATT, CDR2 SNEGSKA (reference sequence). In DNA form, the CDR3 reads TGCAGTGCTAGTCACAGGGGTGGGTATGGCTACACCTTC. Translation gives CSASHRGGYGYTF.

V and J are TRBV6-6 and TRBJ2-3, with D unclear. Trimming cost V 0 bases and J 4 bases, with 8 bases left between them. Germline V gene lookup returns CDR1 MNHNY and CDR2 SVGAGI (reference sequence). This CDR3 is 14 amino acids long. This CDR3 is CASSYSSRSDTQYF. CDR3 coding DNA: TGTGCCAGCAGTTACTCGAGTCGATCAGATACGCAGTATTTT.

This chain links TRBV27 with TRBJ2-1; D might be TRBD2 (6 bases). Trimming removed 0 bases from V and 7 bases from J, with 19 bases in between. This CDR3 has 17 amino acids. The germline V gene encodes CDR1 MNHEY and CDR2 SMNVEV (reference sequence). In nucleotides, the CDR3 is TGTGCCAGCAGTTTATCCCCCTATCGGAGGGCGGCGAATGAGCAGTTCTTC. Translation gives CASSLSPYRRAANEQFF.

The chain couples TRBV27 to TRBJ2-1; a possible D gene is TRBD1 (8 bases). CDR1 MNHEY and CDR2 SMNVEV come from the germline V gene (reference sequence). The V end lost 8 bases, the J end lost 6 bases, and 14 bases lay between the germline ends. This CDR3 has 13 residues. This chain's CDR3 is CASRQGRANEQFF. As DNA, the CDR3 is TGTGCCAGCCGACAGGGGAGGGCCAATGAGCAGTTCTTC.

This clone has a handful of counts. This chain uses TRBV24-1 with TRBJ2-1; 7 nucleotides agree with TRBD2. Trimming at V came to 3 bases and at J to 5 bases, leaving 9 bases not matched to a gene. CDR3 length: 16 residues. Germline CDR1 is KGHDR and CDR2 is SFDVKD. DNA for the CDR3: TGTGCCACCAGTGATGGGGGATGGACTAGAGACAATGAGCAGTTCTTC. This translates into CATSDGGWTRDNEQFF.

This sequence joins TRBV6-6 and TRBJ1-5; the D gene is possibly TRBD1 (6 bases). V lost 6 bases and J 0 bases, leaving 18 bases between the germline ends. CDR3 size: 17 residues. From germline, CDR1 is MNHNY and CDR2 SVGAGI (reference sequence). The CDR3 nucleotides are TGTGCCAGCAGCCGAATCGGACAGAGTAATAGCAATCAGCCCCAGCATTTT. It is translated as CASSRIGQSNSNQPQHF.

This chain connects TRBV2 to TRBJ2-5; TRBD1 matches at 9 bases. The germline gives CDR1 SNHLY, CDR2 FYNNEI. Trimming removed 5 bases from V and 2 bases from J; junction bases left unmatched: 3. This CDR3 spans 14 amino acids. The CDR3 sequence is CASSWDRAQETQYF. CDR3 nucleotides: TGTGCCAGCAGTTGGGACAGGGCTCAAGAGACCCAGTACTTC.

The table lists this clone with a count of one. The chain recombines TRBV18 with TRBJ2-5, with 9 bases aligning to TRBD2. Germline CDR1 KGHSH, CDR2 LQKENI. The CDR3 consists of 17 residues. V trimming: 2 bases; J trimming: 1 base; junction bases outside the gene matches: 8. The CDR3 sequence: CASSPRVASGAQETQYF. The CDR3 DNA follows: TGTGCCAGCTCACCAAGGGTGGCTAGCGGGGCCCAAGAGACCCAGTACTTC.

The genes are TRBV27 and TRBJ2-2, with TRBD1 matching over 8 bases. V lost 4 bases and J lost 6; bases outside the gene matches: 7. This CDR3 contains 15 residues. Germline assignment: CDR1 MNHEY and CDR2 SMNVEV (reference sequence). The CDR3 is CASSSIPTGAGELFF. CDR3 bases: TGTGCCAGCAGTTCAATCCCGACAGGGGCCGGGGAGCTGTTTTTT.

This clone showed up many times. This rearrangement joins TRBV4-3 to TRBJ1-1, with D possibly TRBD1 on 6 matching bases. This CDR3 comprises 16 residues. Germline V gene data show CDR1 as LGHNA and CDR2 as YSLEER. Trimming stripped 0 bases from V and 0 bases from J, with 11 bases between. The CDR3 nucleotides are TGCGCCAGCAGCCAAGAGGTACAGGGCATGAACACTGAAGCTTTCTTT. This encodes CASSQEVQGMNTEAFF.